This is a list of T cell receptor beta chains from one sample in a study of OX40 agonist ivuxolimab in advanced cancers. Here immunoSEQ multiplex PCR was the method, and the copy in TCRdb shows in-frame clones only, minus some. Counted here are roughly 80,000 clones, around 90% occurring once; the ten biggest clones make up roughly 0.3%. Source: CD4+ or CD8+ T cells sorted from blood, taken in a trial of the OX40 agonist ivuxolimab. The receptors shown here come from an adult with an advanced solid tumor such as melanoma, head and neck, liver or kidney cancer. Both conserved end residues are part of each CDR3. The D gene is left open where the match is weak. Where a row states a size, it is once, few, many or the class of an expanded clone; other rows omit it.

size,D,J,V,DNA,CDR3
NA,TRBD1,TRBJ2-3,TRBV5-6,TGTGCCACAAAGAAGGGGGCGCGGCTCACGCAGTATTTT,CATKKGARLTQYF
NA,NA,TRBJ1-5,TRBV5-4,TGTGCCAGCAGCTCGGGAGGACACAATCAGCCCCAGCATTTT,CASSSGGHNQPQHF
NA,TRBD1,TRBJ1-2,TRBV2,TGTGCCAGCAGCGCCGGGACAGACTATGGCTACACCTTC,CASSAGTDYGYTF
NA,NA,TRBJ2-3,TRBV29-1,TGCAGCGTTAGGGCTAGCTCGGTGTCAGATACGCAGTATTTT,CSVRASSVSDTQYF
NA,NA,TRBJ1-3,TRBV5-1,TGCGCCAGCAGCTTGTGGGGAGGAGGAAACACCATATATTTT,CASSLWGGGNTIYF
NA,TRBD1,TRBJ1-5,TRBV19,TGTGCCAGTAGTGACAGGGCATTAGATCAGCCCCAGCATTTT,CASSDRALDQPQHF
once,TRBD1,TRBJ1-5,TRBV19,TGTGCCAGTAGAGCCAGGACAGGGGGGGGTGGCAATCAGCCCCAGCATTTT,CASRARTGGGGNQPQHF
once,NA,TRBJ2-7,TRBV14,TGTGCCAGCAGCCCCGGGACACCCCTCTACGAGCAGTACTTC,CASSPGTPLYEQYF
NA,TRBD1,TRBJ1-4,TRBV5-1,TGCGCCAGCAGCTCCGGGACCGGGACAGGGGCCCGAACTAATGAAAAACTGTTTTTT,CASSSGTGTGARTNEKLFF
NA,NA,TRBJ1-6,TRBV7-9,TGTGCCAGCAGCGTCGGGCAGGAAAATTCACCCCTCCACTTT,CASSVGQENSPLHF
NA,TRBD1,TRBJ2-1,TRBV28,TGTGCCAGCGGACAGGGGAGGAGTGAGCAGTTCTTC,CASGQGRSEQFF
NA,TRBD1,TRBJ2-3,TRBV29-1,TGCAGCGTTGAGAATTCCGACAGGGCATTTGCAGATACGCAGTATTTT,CSVENSDRAFADTQYF
once,TRBD2,TRBJ2-1,TRBV7-2,TGTGCCAGCAGCTTAACTAGCGGTCCCTACAATGAGCAGTTCTTC,CASSLTSGPYNEQFF
once,NA,TRBJ2-1,TRBV18,TGTGCCAGCTCACCACAAGGGCAAATTAAGGAGCAGTTCTTC,CASSPQGQIKEQFF
NA,TRBD1,TRBJ2-4,TRBV18,TGTGCCAGCTCACCCGACAGGGTCCCAAACATTCAGTACTTC,CASSPDRVPNIQYF
NA,TRBD2,TRBJ2-5,TRBV7-2,TGTGCCAGCAGCTTAGCGGGAGCGGGAGGATCAGAGACCCAGTACTTC,CASSLAGAGGSETQYF
NA,NA,TRBJ2-2,TRBV5-1,TGCGCCAGCAGCTCCCTGAACACCGGGGAGCTGTTTTTT,CASSSLNTGELFF
NA,NA,TRBJ2-7,TRBV28,TGTGCCAGCAAGCTTCATGCGGGGTTCTACGAGCAGTACTTC,CASKLHAGFYEQYF
once,NA,TRBJ1-1,TRBV5-1,TGCGCCAGCAGCTTGGATGGCCCTGGGGCTTTCTTT,CASSLDGPGAFF
few,NA,TRBJ2-7,TRBV28,TGTGCCAGCAGTTTGATATGGGGCGACCTCTCCTACGAGCAGTACTTC,CASSLIWGDLSYEQYF
NA,NA,TRBJ1-3,TRBV6-1,TGTGCCAGCAGTACACTGTGGTTCGAGAATTTT,CASSTLWFENF
NA,NA,TRBJ2-3,TRBV11-2,TGTGCCAGCAGCTTAGCGGGCACAGATACGCAGTATTTT,CASSLAGTDTQYF
NA,NA,TRBJ1-2,TRBV5-1,TGCGCCAGCAGCTCCCGTCTGGGGGGCTCCTATGGCTACACCTTC,CASSSRLGGSYGYTF